The sequence of this TCR beta chain was determined in a study of shared clonotypes between healthy human individuals. Study as a whole: With ages of 18 to 49, the donors were a couple of women and three men.

Naive CD8 cells, CD45RO-negative and positively selected for CCR7, excluded terminally differentiated effector memory CD45RA+ cells. Clones were sequenced by immunoSEQ multiplex PCR, and TCRdb holds only the in-frame ones, with some missing. The table records more than 2 million clones, about 94% of them present only once. The germline V gene encodes CDR1 SEHNR and CDR2 FQNEAQ (reference sequence). CDR3 length equals 18 residues. V was cut by 5 bases and J by 3 bases, with 25 bases left in between. This sequence originates from a man younger than 35 in good health. The sequenced sample was naive CD8+ T cells sorted from blood. The chain recombines TRBV7-9 with TRBJ2-5; maybe TRBD1 (6 bases). The CDR3 reads CASSPEVGAAQTEETQYF. DNA of the CDR3: TGTGCCAGCAGCCCAGAGGTGGGGGCCGCCCAAACTGAAGAGACCCAGTACTTC.